These T cell receptor beta chains were read from a single sample in a study of T cell changes during pregnancy in multiple sclerosis. Assay: immunoSEQ multiplex PCR; the TCRdb copy retains only in-frame clones and omits some. The sample yields 40,000 to 60,000 clones, 94% seen once. The source was CD4+ T cells from peripheral blood mononuclear cells, collected in the first trimester of pregnancy. The source of these receptors is a female donor with multiple sclerosis, enrolled in a pregnancy study. Each CDR3 is given with its conserved first and last residue. The D gene is left open where the match is weak. Rows may omit the clone size; those that give it use once, few, many or a size class.

j_gene,v_gene,abundance,d_gene,CDR3nt,CDR3aa
TRBJ2-3,TRBV7-6,-,-,TGTGCCAGCAGCTTAACGGCCCAGGGGGGAGGCACAGATACGCAGTATTTT,CASSLTAQGGGTDTQYF
TRBJ1-1,TRBV6-5,-,-,TGTGCCAGCAGTTACTCGATAAACAGAGATAACACTGAAGCTTTCTTT,CASSYSINRDNTEAFF
TRBJ1-1,TRBV5-1,-,-,TGCGCCAGCAGCTGGGGCAGGGTGAACACTGAAGCTTTCTTT,CASSWGRVNTEAFF
TRBJ2-1,TRBV2,-,-,TGTGCCAGCAGCAAGTACTGGAGCTCCTACAATGAGCAGTTCTTC,CASSKYWSSYNEQFF
TRBJ2-5,TRBV6-1,once,TRBD2,TGTGCCAGCAGTGCCCAGCGGGGGGACCAAGAGACCCAGTACTTC,CASSAQRGDQETQYF
TRBJ2-1,TRBV15,-,-,TGTGCCACCAGCCCCCGGACTCCTCCGGCGGGGAGCAATGAGCAGTTCTTC,CATSPRTPPAGSNEQFF
TRBJ1-2,TRBV6-4,-,-,TGTGCCAGTAACTATTATGGCTACACCTTC,CASNYYGYTF
TRBJ1-1,TRBV18,-,-,TGTGCCAGCTCACCGGAGGGGTATAGTGAAGCTTTCTTT,CASSPEGYSEAFF
TRBJ1-4,TRBV7-9,-,TRBD1,TGTGCCAGCAGCTTAGGGGTAGGGGACAGGTACCAAACGAAACTGTTTTTT,CASSLGVGDRYQTKLFF
TRBJ1-4,TRBV5-1,-,-,TGCGCCAGCAGCTTGCGCCCGACAGTTAATGAAAAACTGTTTTTT,CASSLRPTVNEKLFF
TRBJ2-7,TRBV5-1,-,TRBD2,TGCGCCAGCAGCAGCGGGACTAGCGGGGGGGCCCGGGACGAGCAGTACTTC,CASSSGTSGGARDEQYF
TRBJ2-7,TRBV7-8,once,TRBD1,TGTGCCAGCAGCTTAGCCCGGAGACAGGGGAGGTACGAGCAGTACTTC,CASSLARRQGRYEQYF
TRBJ1-6,TRBV5-4,-,-,TGTGCCAGCGGCCTCACAGGGACCAATTCACCCCTCCACTTT,CASGLTGTNSPLHF
TRBJ2-7,TRBV5-6,-,-,TGTGCCAGCAGCCCCGGCCCGTTCGGGATAACCTACGAGCAGTACTTC,CASSPGPFGITYEQYF
TRBJ2-1,TRBV25-1,-,TRBD1,TGTGCCAGCAGCGACAGGGAAGGCCACCGGCCCTACAATGAGCAGTTCTTC,CASSDREGHRPYNEQFF
TRBJ1-2,TRBV20-1,-,-,TGCAGTAAAGGGGGTCCCGCTGGCTACACCTTC,CSKGGPAGYTF
TRBJ2-1,TRBV15,-,TRBD2,TGTGCCACCAGCAGAGCTGAAGGACTAGCGGGAGGGTACAATGAGCAGTTCTTC,CATSRAEGLAGGYNEQFF
TRBJ1-2,TRBV27,-,-,TGTGCCAGCAGTTTCGACGGAGGATATGGCTACACCTTC,CASSFDGGYGYTF
TRBJ2-6,TRBV7-9,-,-,TGTGCCAGCAGATCCCTTACAGGGTCTGGGGCCAACGTCCTGACTTTC,CASRSLTGSGANVLTF
TRBJ2-3,TRBV29-1,-,-,TGCAGCGTTCCCAGGACTGGCACAGATACGCAGTATTTT,CSVPRTGTDTQYF
TRBJ2-1,TRBV9,-,-,TGTGCCAGCAGCGTAGTCCCGGGATTGCGAACCAATGAGCAGTTCTTC,CASSVVPGLRTNEQFF
TRBJ2-5,TRBV7-9,-,-,TGTGCCAGCAGCTTCGTCCCGGAGACCCAGTACTTC,CASSFVPETQYF
TRBJ1-6,TRBV28,once,-,TGTGCCAGCACCAGTGGACAAGTCAATTCACCCCTCCACTTT,CASTSGQVNSPLHF
TRBJ2-7,TRBV29-1,-,-,TGCAGCGTGGGGGCCTCCGGTCCCTACGAGCAGTACTTC,CSVGASGPYEQYF
TRBJ1-2,TRBV14,once,TRBD1,TGTGCCAGCAGCCCCAAATGGGGTACAGGGGGCTATGGCTACACCTTC,CASSPKWGTGGYGYTF
TRBJ1-1,TRBV5-1,-,TRBD1,TGCGCCAGCAGCAGGGGGACAGCGGTGAACACTGAAGCTTTCTTT,CASSRGTAVNTEAFF
TRBJ1-1,TRBV14,-,-,TGTGCCAGCAGCCGTCAGTTGAACACTGAAGCTTTCTTT,CASSRQLNTEAFF
TRBJ1-1,TRBV12-5,once,TRBD1,TGTGCTAGTGGTTTACCGGGACAGAGTGAAGCTTTCTTT,CASGLPGQSEAFF
TRBJ1-1,TRBV5-1,few,-,TGCGCCAGCAGCCCCAGGACAAACCTGAACACTGAAGCTTTCTTT,CASSPRTNLNTEAFF
TRBJ2-7,TRBV9,-,TRBD1,TGTGCCAGCAGCGTAGGGGAAGGGGGCTTCGAGCAGTACTTC,CASSVGEGGFEQYF
TRBJ2-3,TRBV18,-,-,TGTGCCAGCTCACCGCTAGGAACAGATACGCAGTATTTT,CASSPLGTDTQYF
TRBJ1-6,TRBV6-6,-,TRBD1,TGTGCCAGCAGTTACCTTCCCAGGGGGCGTAATTCACCCCTCCACTTT,CASSYLPRGRNSPLHF
TRBJ2-2,TRBV7-9,-,-,TGTGCCAGCAGCTTATACAGGGAAACCGGGGAGCTGTTTTTT,CASSLYRETGELFF
TRBJ2-5,TRBV29-1,-,-,TGCAGCGTTTCCCTCTCGGAGACCCAGTACTTC,CSVSLSETQYF
TRBJ1-2,TRBV30,-,TRBD1,TGTGCCTGGAGTGTGGGGGACAGTGGATTGTATGGCTACACCTTC,CAWSVGDSGLYGYTF
TRBJ1-2,TRBV7-2,-,-,TGTGCCAGCAGCCCCTCCTACGGGGGCTACACCTTC,CASSPSYGGYTF
TRBJ1-2,TRBV4-1,-,TRBD1,TGCGCCAGCAGCCAAGAACAGGGGAACTATGGCTACACCTTC,CASSQEQGNYGYTF
TRBJ2-7,TRBV4-1,-,-,TGCGCCAGCAGCCAAGATCATCTGTTGACTGGCGAGCAGTACTTC,CASSQDHLLTGEQYF
TRBJ2-1,TRBV7-9,-,TRBD1,TGTGCCAGCAGCCCTAAGGGGGCTAGCCGGTACTCCTACAATGAGCAGTTCTTC,CASSPKGASRYSYNEQFF
TRBJ1-2,TRBV7-8,once,-,TGTGCCAGCAGCTTAGGCGCAGGGAATTACTATGGCTACACCTTC,CASSLGAGNYYGYTF
TRBJ2-7,TRBV9,-,-,TGTGCCAGCAGCTTATTAGATAACTCCTACGAGCAGTACTTC,CASSLLDNSYEQYF
TRBJ2-1,TRBV7-3,-,-,TGTGCCAGCAGCTCGACTGGACAGTCCTACAATGAGCAGTTCTTC,CASSSTGQSYNEQFF
TRBJ1-2,TRBV11-2,-,TRBD1,TGTGCCAGCAGCTCGCTTCGGGACAGGGGAACCTTTAACTATGGCTACACCTTC,CASSSLRDRGTFNYGYTF
TRBJ1-6,TRBV9,-,TRBD1,TGTGCCAGCAGCGTAGCCTCAGGGGGCGATTCACCCCTCCACTTT,CASSVASGGDSPLHF
TRBJ2-3,TRBV5-6,-,TRBD2,TGTGCCAGCAGCTTGGGGTTAGCGGGGGGTATGAATACGCAGTATTTT,CASSLGLAGGMNTQYF